This T cell receptor (beta chain) was documented in a study of T-cell reconstitution after alpha-beta-depleted transplantation in children. Researchers prepared the TCRbeta library using unique molecular identifiers, the study reports. TCRdb analysed the PCR reads with MiXCR anew, one entry per CDR3 protein. The data contain about 610,000 distinct CDR3 sequences, roughly 10% of them singletons. CDR1 is DFQATT, CDR2 SNEGSKA, per germline (reference sequence). The trim removed 4 bases at V and 2 bases at J, leaving 6 bases unmatched. This CDR3 comprises 14 residues. Sample: PBMCs from the stem cell graft donor, taken from the stem cell graft. The chain carries TRBV20-1 and TRBJ2-3; TRBD2 aligns across 7 bases. This sequence was found in a human donor who donated a stem cell graft to a child with acute myeloid leukemia. The CDR3 DNA reads TGCAGTGCTACGGCGGGAGTGACCACAGATACGCAGTATTTT. Translating it yields CSATAGVTTDTQYF.